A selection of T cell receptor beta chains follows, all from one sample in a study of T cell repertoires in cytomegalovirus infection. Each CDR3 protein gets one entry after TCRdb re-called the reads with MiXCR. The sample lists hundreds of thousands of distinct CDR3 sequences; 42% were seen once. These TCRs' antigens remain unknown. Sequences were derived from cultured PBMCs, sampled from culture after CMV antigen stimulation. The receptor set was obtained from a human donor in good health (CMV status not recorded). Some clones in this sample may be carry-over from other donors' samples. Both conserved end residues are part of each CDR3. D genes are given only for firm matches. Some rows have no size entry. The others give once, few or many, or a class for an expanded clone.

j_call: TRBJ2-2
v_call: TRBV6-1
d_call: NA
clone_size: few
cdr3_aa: CASSRDLVTGELFF
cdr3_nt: TGTGCCAGCAGCCGAGATTTAGTTACCGGGGAGCTGTTTTTT

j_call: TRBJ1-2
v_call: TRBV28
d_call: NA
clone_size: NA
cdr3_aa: CASSLGIVDYGYTF
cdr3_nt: TGTGCCAGCAGTTTAGGTATCGTGGACTATGGCTACACCTTC

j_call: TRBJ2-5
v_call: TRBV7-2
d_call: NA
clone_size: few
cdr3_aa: CASSFRVGGGGETQYF
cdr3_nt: TGTGCCAGCAGCTTCCGCGTTGGGGGCGGAGGAGAGACCCAGTACTTC

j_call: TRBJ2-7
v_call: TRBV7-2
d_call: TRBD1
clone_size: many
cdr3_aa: CASSPQQGVYEQYF
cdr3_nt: TGTGCCAGCAGCCCGCAGCAGGGGGTCTACGAGCAGTACTTC

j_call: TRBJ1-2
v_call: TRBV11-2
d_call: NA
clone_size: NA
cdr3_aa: CASSLQGPSYGYTF
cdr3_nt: TGTGCCAGCAGCTTACAGGGGCCCTCCTATGGCTACACCTTC

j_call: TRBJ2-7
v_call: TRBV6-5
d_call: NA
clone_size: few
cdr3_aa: CASTPGVVAYEQYF
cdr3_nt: TGTGCCAGCACGCCGGGGGTAGTAGCCTACGAGCAGTACTTC

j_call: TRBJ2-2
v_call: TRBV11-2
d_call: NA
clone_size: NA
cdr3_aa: CASSLFQATGELFF
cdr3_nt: TGTGCCAGCAGCTTATTTCAGGCAACCGGGGAGCTGTTTTTT

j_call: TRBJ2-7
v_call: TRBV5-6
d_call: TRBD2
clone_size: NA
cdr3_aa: CASSRLAGEYEQYF
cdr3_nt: TGTGCCAGCAGCCGACTAGCCGGGGAGTACGAGCAGTACTTC

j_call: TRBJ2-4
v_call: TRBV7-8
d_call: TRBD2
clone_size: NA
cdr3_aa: CASSPRTSGGMRYF
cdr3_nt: TGTGCCAGCAGCCCCCGGACTAGCGGGGGTATGAGGTACTTC

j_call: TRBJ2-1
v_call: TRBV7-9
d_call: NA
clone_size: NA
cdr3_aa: CASSLVIPSWNEQFF
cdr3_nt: TGTGCCAGCAGCCTGGTCATACCCTCTTGGAATGAGCAGTTCTTC

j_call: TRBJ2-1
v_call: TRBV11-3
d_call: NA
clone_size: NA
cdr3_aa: CASSLRLGGNNEQFF
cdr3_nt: TGTGCCAGCAGCTTACGACTAGGCGGGAACAATGAGCAGTTCTTC

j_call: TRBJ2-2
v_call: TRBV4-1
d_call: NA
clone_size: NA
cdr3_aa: CASSGYPRENTGELFF
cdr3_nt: TGCGCCAGCAGCGGGTATCCGCGGGAGAACACCGGGGAGCTGTTTTTT

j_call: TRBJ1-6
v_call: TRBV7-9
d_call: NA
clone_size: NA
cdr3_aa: CASSVSRGYNSPLHF
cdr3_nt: TGTGCCAGCAGCGTGAGCCGGGGCTATAATTCACCCCTCCACTTT

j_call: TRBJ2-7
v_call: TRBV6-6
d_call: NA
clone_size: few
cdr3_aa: CASVGRTAYEQYF
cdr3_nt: TGTGCCAGCGTTGGACGGACTGCCTACGAGCAGTACTTC